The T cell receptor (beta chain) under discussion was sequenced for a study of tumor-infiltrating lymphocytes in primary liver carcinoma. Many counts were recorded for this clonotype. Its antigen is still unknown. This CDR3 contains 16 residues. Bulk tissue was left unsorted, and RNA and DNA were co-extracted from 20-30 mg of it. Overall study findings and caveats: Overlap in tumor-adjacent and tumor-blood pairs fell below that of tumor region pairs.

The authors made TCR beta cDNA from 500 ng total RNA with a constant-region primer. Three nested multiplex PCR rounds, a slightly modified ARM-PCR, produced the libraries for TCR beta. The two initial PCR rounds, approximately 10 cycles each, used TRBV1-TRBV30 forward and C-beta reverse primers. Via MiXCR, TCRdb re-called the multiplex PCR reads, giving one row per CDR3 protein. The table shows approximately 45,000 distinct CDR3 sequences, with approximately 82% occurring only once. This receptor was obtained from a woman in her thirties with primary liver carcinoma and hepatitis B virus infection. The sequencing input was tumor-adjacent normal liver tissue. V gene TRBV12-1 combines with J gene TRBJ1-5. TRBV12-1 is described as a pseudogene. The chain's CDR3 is CASPHPLDTFNQPQHF. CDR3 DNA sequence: TGTGCCAGCCCCCACCCTCTCGACACCTTCAATCAGCCCCAGCATTTT.